Below are 20 T cell receptor beta chains sequenced from a single sample in a study of T cells in Graves' hyperthyroidism and ophthalmopathy. RNA transcripts gave rise to amplified TCR beta CDR3 regions. The primer set for the first-round RT-PCR of the TCR CDR3 was HTBI. TCRdb re-called the multiplex PCR reads through MiXCR, storing one row per CDR3 protein. The sample has 650,000 to 850,000 distinct CDR3 sequences; 18% are singletons. The sequencing sample was made of blood. These receptors were collected from a woman between 45 and 60 years old with Graves' hyperthyroidism that later progressed to Graves' ophthalmopathy.

This clonotype was recorded at least ten times. The chain has TRBV3-1 and TRBJ1-5; TRBD1 matches 7 bases. The CDR3 contains 14 residues. Trimming took 5 bases from V and 1 from J; bases not matched to a gene: 2. Germline values: CDR1 LGHDT, CDR2 YNNKEL (reference sequence). CDR3 DNA sequence: TGTGCCAGCAGCGGGGACAGCAGCAATCAGCCCCAGCATTTT. This sequence encodes CASSGDSSNQPQHF.

This chain uses TRBV6-1 with TRBJ2-1, with D possibly being TRBD2 (6 bases). The germline CDR1 and CDR2 sequences are MNHNS and SASEGT. Trimming stripped 5 bases from V and 5 bases from J, with 16 bases between. The length of the CDR3 is 15 residues. The CDR3 protein is CASSHGGTGHNEQFF. CDR3 nucleotides: TGTGCCAGCAGTCACGGCGGGACGGGGCACAATGAGCAGTTCTTC.

Ten or more counts support this clonotype. The chain employs TRBV27 and TRBJ1-1, with 7 bases lining up with TRBD1. Unmatched junction bases numbered 2, after V lost 4 bases and J lost 3 bases. The CDR3 runs 13 residues. The germline V gene has CDR1 MNHEY and CDR2 SMNVEV (reference sequence). The CDR3 nucleotides read TGTGCCAGCAGTTCCGGGACAGACACTGAAGCTTTCTTT. Protein: CASSSGTDTEAFF.

The chain combines TRBV9 with TRBJ1-2; TRBD1 matches 8 bases. The CDR3 is made up of 16 amino acids. V lost 2 bases, J lost 4 bases, and 10 bases stayed unmatched. Germline V gene data show CDR1 as SGDLS and CDR2 as YYNGEE. The CDR3 loop is CASSVGTGTFSYGYTF. CDR3 DNA: TGTGCCAGCAGCGTTGGGACAGGAACTTTCTCCTATGGCTACACCTTC.

This clonotype was counted ten times or more. The chain carries TRBV6-1 and TRBJ1-4; D unresolved. Germline CDR1 reads MNHNS; CDR2 reads SASEGT. Trimming left V 6 bases short and J 0 bases short, with 8 bases between. This CDR3 region has 14 residues. The CDR3 is CASSGPTTNEKLFF. DNA for the CDR3: TGTGCCAGCAGCGGGCCGACAACTAATGAAAAACTGTTTTTT.

The chain employs TRBV5-1 and TRBJ1-1; a possible D gene is TRBD1 (5 bases). This CDR3 region has 13 residues. Germline assignment: CDR1 SGHRS and CDR2 YFSETQ. Between the trimmed V and J ends, which lost 1 base and 7 bases, there was a span of 11 bases. The CDR3 coding sequence is TGCGCCAGCAGCTTGCCTCAGGGAGATGAAGCTTTCTTT. Protein: CASSLPQGDEAFF.

The rearrangement joins TRBV4-1 to TRBJ1-2; no reliable D call. This CDR3 comprises 14 residues. Germline lookup yields CDR1 MGHRA and CDR2 YSYEKL. The V gene lost 0 bases and the J gene lost 3 bases, with 8 bases spanning the gap. The CDR3 sequence: CASSQETGDYGYTF. CDR3 sequence (DNA): TGCGCCAGCAGCCAAGAGACGGGAGACTATGGCTACACCTTC.

J is TRBJ1-5 and V is TRBV19; D remains ambiguous. V lost 3 bases to trimming and J lost 8 bases, with 14 bases between them. Germline CDR1 and CDR2: LNHDA and SQIVND (reference sequence). This CDR3 is 14 amino acids long. The CDR3 DNA reads TGTGCCAGTAGTATGATAAGTAAAAGGGAGCCCCAGCATTTT. Translating gives CASSMISKREPQHF.

This clonotype was found many times. V and J are TRBV12-3 or TRBV12-4 and TRBJ1-2; a possible D gene is TRBD1 (6 bases). This CDR3 spans 17 amino acids. Trimming cost V 1 base and J 4 bases, with 19 bases left between them. CDR3: CASSLGVGQKSPYGYTF. CDR3 in DNA: TGTGCCAGCAGTTTAGGTGTGGGACAAAAAAGCCCCTATGGCTACACCTTC.

Only a few counts were recorded for this clonotype. The rearrangement links TRBV18 to TRBJ2-5; D gene ambiguous. The CDR3 loop spans 13 amino acids. V lost 2 bases, J lost 1 base, and 5 bases lay in between. The germline V gene encodes CDR1 KGHSH and CDR2 LQKENI. CDR3 protein: CASSPLPQETQYF. In nucleotides, the CDR3 is TGTGCCAGCTCACCATTACCCCAAGAGACCCAGTACTTC.

This clonotype was seen a handful of times. The V call is TRBV7-9, the J call TRBJ2-7; 11 bases agree with TRBD1. Germline V gene data show CDR1 as SEHNR and CDR2 as FQNEAQ (reference sequence). This CDR3 has 17 amino acids. V shed 0 bases, J shed 1 base, and the junction held 5 bases outside the gene matches. CDR3 amino acids: CASSLAGTGGYSYEQYF. CDR3 DNA sequence: TGTGCCAGCAGCTTAGCCGGGACAGGGGGATATTCCTACGAGCAGTACTTC.

This clonotype has a count of ten or more. CDR3 coding DNA: TGCAGCGTTGGGGCCGGGGGGACTAACACTGAAGCTTTCTTT. It encodes CSVGAGGTNTEAFF. The chain uses TRBV29-1 and TRBJ1-1; TRBD1 is a possible D gene (5 bases). Trimming took off 4 bases at V and 2 bases at J, with 14 bases between the two ends. Germline V CDR1 and CDR2: SQVTM, ANQGSEA. The CDR3 extends over 14 amino acids. Using reference TRBV29-1 and TRBJ1-1 for the parts outside the CDR3, the full variable domain is SAVISQKPSRDICQRGTSLTIQCQVDSQVTMMFWYRQQPGQSLTLIATANQGSEATYESGFVIDKFPISRPNLTFSTLTVSNMSPEDSSIYLCSVGAGGTNTEAFFGQGTRLTVV.

The chain couples TRBV11-2 to TRBJ2-1; 12 bases agree with TRBD2. The CDR3 length is 15 residues. Germline V gives CDR1 SGHAT, CDR2 FQNNGV. The junction had 9 bases not matched to a gene; V was cut back by 5 bases and J by 10 bases. Here the CDR3 DNA reads TGTGCCAGCAGCCAAGCTAGCGGGAGGGCTCGAGAGCAGTTCTTC. Protein sequence: CASSQASGRAREQFF.

The rearrangement joins TRBV7-8 to TRBJ1-2; D remains unclear. The V end was cut by 5 bases, the J end by 8 bases, with 18 bases between. Germline values: CDR1 SGHVS, CDR2 FQNEAQ. The CDR3 extends over 14 amino acids. The chain's CDR3 is CASSPGGAGGGYTF. The CDR3 DNA sequence: TGTGCCAGCAGCCCGGGTGGTGCTGGAGGCGGCTACACCTTC.

The chain has TRBV9 and TRBJ1-2, with 9 positions matching TRBD1. J was trimmed by 7 bases and V by 4 bases; bases with no gene match: 11. This CDR3 has 15 residues. Germline-derived CDR1 and CDR2 are SGDLS and YYNGEE. The CDR3 sequence is CASSISPGQGFGYTF. The CDR3 DNA is TGTGCCAGCAGCATTTCCCCGGGACAGGGATTTGGCTACACCTTC.

J is TRBJ1-2 and V is TRBV11-2; maybe TRBD1 (5 bases). Trimming pared 0 bases from V and 6 bases from J, leaving 17 bases between. The CDR3 totals 16 residues. Germline V gene lookup returns CDR1 SGHAT and CDR2 FQNNGV. Here the CDR3 DNA reads TGTGCCAGCAGCTTAGAAACCCTCGGGGCCAAGGATGGCTACACCTTC. It yields the protein CASSLETLGAKDGYTF.

The chain joins TRBV7-3 to TRBJ2-7; D is perhaps TRBD1 (6 bases). Trimming shortened V by 1 base and J by 3 bases, and 13 bases separated the two germline ends. This CDR3 is 15 amino acids long. CDR1 is SGHTA and CDR2 is FQGTGA in the germline V gene. CDR3 sequence reads: CASSLNVGDNYEQYF. The CDR3 region has the DNA TGTGCCAGCAGCTTAAACGTTGGGGACAACTACGAGCAGTACTTC.

This clonotype was counted at least ten times. The chain recombines TRBV18 with TRBJ1-2; perhaps TRBD1 as D (6 bases). There are 17 residues in the CDR3. V dropped 0 bases and J dropped 4 bases, with 18 bases sitting between them. Germline V gene sequence: CDR1 KGHSH, CDR2 LQKENI. This CDR3 is CASSPPGSRGQFYGYTF. The CDR3 region has the DNA TGTGCCAGCTCACCACCGGGCTCGCGGGGACAATTCTATGGCTACACCTTC. The full variable domain, rest sourced from reference TRBV18 and TRBJ1-2, is NAGVMQNPRHLVRRRGQEARLRCSPMKGHSHVYWYRQLPEEGLKFMVYLQKENIIDESGMPKERFSAEFPKEGPSILRIQQVVRGDSAAYFCASSPPGSRGQFYGYTFGSGTRLTVV.

This clonotype was observed at least ten times. The genes are TRBV11-2 and TRBJ2-4, with a tentative D call TRBD2 (7 bases). The V and J ends lost 3 bases and 0 bases respectively, with 12 bases between them. Per germline, CDR1 SGHAT and CDR2 FQNNGV. The CDR3 has 16 residues. CDR3 region: CASSLGGALAKNIQYF. In DNA, the CDR3 is TGTGCCAGCAGCTTGGGGGGGGCCTTAGCCAAAAACATTCAGTACTTC.

This clonotype has a count of ten or more. The rearrangement uses TRBV11-2 and TRBJ1-1; D might be TRBD1 (6 bases). The CDR3 has 17 residues. V dropped 6 bases and J dropped 1 base, with 21 bases sitting between them. Per the germline V gene, CDR1 is SGHAT and CDR2 is FQNNGV. CDR3 region: CASRPWGQGRRNTEAFF. The CDR3 DNA sequence: TGTGCCAGCAGACCTTGGGGCCAGGGGCGCAGGAACACTGAAGCTTTCTTT.